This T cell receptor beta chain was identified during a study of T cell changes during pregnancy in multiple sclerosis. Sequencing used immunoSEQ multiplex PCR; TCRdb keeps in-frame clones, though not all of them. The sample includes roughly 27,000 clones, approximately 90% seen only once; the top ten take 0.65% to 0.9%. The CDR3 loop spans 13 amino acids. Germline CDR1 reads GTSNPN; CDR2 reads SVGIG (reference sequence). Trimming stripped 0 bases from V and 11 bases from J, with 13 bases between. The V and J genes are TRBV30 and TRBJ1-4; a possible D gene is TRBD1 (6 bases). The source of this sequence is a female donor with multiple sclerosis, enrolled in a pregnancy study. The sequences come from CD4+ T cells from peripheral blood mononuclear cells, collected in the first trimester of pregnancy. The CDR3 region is CAWSVQGFGKLFF. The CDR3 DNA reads TGTGCCTGGAGTGTACAGGGTTTCGGGAAACTGTTTTTT. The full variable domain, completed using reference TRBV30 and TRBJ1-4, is SQTIHQWPATLVQPVGSPLSLECTVEGTSNPNLYWYRQAAGRGLQLLFYSVGIGQISSEVPQNLSASRPQDRQFILSSKKLLLSDSGFYLCAWSVQGFGKLFFGSGTQLSVL.